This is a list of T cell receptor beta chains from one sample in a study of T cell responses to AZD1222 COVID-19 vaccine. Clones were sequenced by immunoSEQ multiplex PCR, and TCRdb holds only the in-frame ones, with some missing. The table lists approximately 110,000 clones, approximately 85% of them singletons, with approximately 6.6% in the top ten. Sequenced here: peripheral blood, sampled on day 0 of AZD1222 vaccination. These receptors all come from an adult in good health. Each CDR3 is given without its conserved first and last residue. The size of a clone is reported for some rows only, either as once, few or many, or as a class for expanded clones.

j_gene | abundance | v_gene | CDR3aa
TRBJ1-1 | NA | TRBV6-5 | ASRSRQDWGTEAF
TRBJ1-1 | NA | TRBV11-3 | ASSFQLGQNTEAF
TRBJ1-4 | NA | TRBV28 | ASSFGGVRKLF
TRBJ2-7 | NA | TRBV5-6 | ASSLDGGRSYEQY
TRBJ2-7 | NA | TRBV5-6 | ASSRIKGVRFAYEQY
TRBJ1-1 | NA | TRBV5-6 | ASSLVGDPNTEAF
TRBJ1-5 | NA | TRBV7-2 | ASGIGENSNQPQH
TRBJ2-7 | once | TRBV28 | ASSLFRRRWEQY
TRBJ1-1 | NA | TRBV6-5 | ASSYSQRGTGANAF
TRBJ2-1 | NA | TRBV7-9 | ASSIGQGYNEQF
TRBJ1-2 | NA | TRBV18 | ASSGGQGFSPYGYT
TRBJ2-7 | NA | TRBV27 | ASRLGLNSYEQY
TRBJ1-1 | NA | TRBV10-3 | AITPRGGNTEAF
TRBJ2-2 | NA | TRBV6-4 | ASSESSTGELF
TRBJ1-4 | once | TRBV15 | ATSRDRAANEKLF
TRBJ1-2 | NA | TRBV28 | ASSLGRRYNYGYT
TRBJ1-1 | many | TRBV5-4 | ASQDRVGDTEAF
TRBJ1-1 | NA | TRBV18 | ASSPSGGLTEAF
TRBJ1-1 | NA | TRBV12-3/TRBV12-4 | ASSYISTEAF
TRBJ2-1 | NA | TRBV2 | ASSPEGPEQF
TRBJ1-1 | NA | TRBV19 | ASTIRAMNTEAF
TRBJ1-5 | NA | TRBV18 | ASSPAGTAPQPQH
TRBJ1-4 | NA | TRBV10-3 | AISESNGGVWEKLF
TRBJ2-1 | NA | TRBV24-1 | APPTVFYNEQF
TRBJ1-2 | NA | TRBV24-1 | ATSDAGVERGYT
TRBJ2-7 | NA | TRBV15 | ATSREAGGGYEQY
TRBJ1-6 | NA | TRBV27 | ASSLWGAGDSPLH
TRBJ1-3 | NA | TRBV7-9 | ASSLQGPRSGNTIY
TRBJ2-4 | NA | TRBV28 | ASKGAPGIQY
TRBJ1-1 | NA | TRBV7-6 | ASSWGQGNTEAF
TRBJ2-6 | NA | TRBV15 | ATSRIPSGANVLT
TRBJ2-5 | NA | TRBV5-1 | ASSPRRETQY
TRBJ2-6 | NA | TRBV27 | ASSFGGKFTSGANVLT
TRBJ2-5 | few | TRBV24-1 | ATSDGTGGQRTQY
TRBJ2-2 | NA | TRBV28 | ASSLRSAGRDTGELF
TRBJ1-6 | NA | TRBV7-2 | ASSLAQAENSPLH
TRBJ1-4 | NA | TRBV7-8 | ASSLVSGSGPEKLF
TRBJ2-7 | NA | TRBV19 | ASSITGDNYEQY
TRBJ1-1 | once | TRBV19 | ASSTDGTPTEAF
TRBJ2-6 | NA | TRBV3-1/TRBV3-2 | ASSQGAGANVLT
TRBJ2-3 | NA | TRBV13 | ASSSTGTSGGGPSSTDTQY
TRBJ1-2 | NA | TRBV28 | ASSPGRFAGYT
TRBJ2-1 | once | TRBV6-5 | ANSMDRKQF
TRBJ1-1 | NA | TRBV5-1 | ASSYDRNTEAF
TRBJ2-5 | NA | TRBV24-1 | ATSDLTGRGTQY